This entry features one TCR beta chain sequence. Its antigen is as yet unknown. Method: immunoSEQ multiplex PCR; TCRdb's copy keeps in-frame clones and lacks some. This table holds tens of thousands of clones, approximately 90% found once. This entry belongs to a study of graft-versus-host responses after intestinal transplantation. Study-level background: Induction using anti-thymocyte globulin, followed by tacrolimus and steroids for two to three years, was given to all recipients.

Study-wide findings and caveats: Patients with graft-donor T cell macrochimerism had high graft-versus-host to host-versus-graft clonal ratios in allografts. An association linked early post-transplant HvG declines with peak circulating GvH clone levels.

The sample in question was PBMCs, obtained 26 days after transplant. The source is a human patient who received an intestinal transplant, so some T cells may come from the graft donor.

The CDR3, as DNA: TGTGCCAGCAGTTGGGATAGCGGGAGGGGTACAGATACGCAGTATTTT. Translating it yields CASSWDSGRGTDTQYF. The chain joins TRBV28 to TRBJ2-3; 11 positions match TRBD2. With V trimmed by 4 bases and J by 3 bases, 6 bases remained unmatched. The germline CDR1 and CDR2 sequences are MDHEN and SYDVKM. The length of the CDR3 is 16 residues.